Below, 25 T cell receptor beta chains from the same sample are listed, as sequenced in a study of human T cells and chemical hapten exposure. Time point meaning: pre-sensitization, week 0. Treatment described: therapeutic diphenylcyclopropenone sensitization with weekly scalp DPC. TCRdb recomputed calls from the RACE reads with MiXCR, one row per CDR3 protein. The sample lists roughly 250,000 distinct CDR3 sequences, approximately 8.6% seen once, with about 2.5% in the top ten. Source: whole blood, taken in connection with sensitization to the hapten diphenylcyclopropenone (DPC). Receptors originate from a woman aged 40-49 years with alopecia areata. Some clones in this sample may be carry-over from other donors' samples.

This chain links TRBV11-2 with TRBJ1-2; D might be TRBD1 (6 bases). The length of the CDR3 is 15 residues. Trimming removed 7 bases at V and 5 bases at J, with 20 bases between. Germline CDR1 SGHAT, CDR2 FQNNGV. CDR3 nucleotide sequence: TGTGCCAGCACGGGACAACCACTTGACCTTTATGGCTACACCTTC. This encodes CASTGQPLDLYGYTF. Based on the CDR3 plus reference TRBV11-2 and TRBJ1-2, the full variable domain is EAGVAQSPRYKIIEKRQSVAFWCNPISGHATLYWYQQILGQGPKLLIQFQNNGVVDDSQLPKDRFSAERLKGVDSTLKIQPAKLEDSAVYLCASTGQPLDLYGYTFGSGTRLTVV.

A few counts support this clonotype. The chain employs TRBV14 and TRBJ1-3; 9 bases align to TRBD1. Germline V gene sequence: CDR1 SGHDN, CDR2 FVKESK. CDR3 length: 16 residues. V was clipped by 4 bases and J by 0 bases; unmatched bases: 4. The CDR3 DNA is TGTGCCAGCAGCCGGGGACAGGGCTACTCTGGAAACACCATATATTTT. Translating gives CASSRGQGYSGNTIYF.

This clonotype has only a few counts. The chain couples TRBV10-3 to TRBJ2-7; 10 bases align to TRBD2. In germline, CDR1 is ENHRY, CDR2 SYGVKD. V shed 6 bases and J 7 bases; nucleotides not matched to a gene: 6. The CDR3 extends over 13 amino acids. The CDR3 here is CAIRTSGNDEQYF. The CDR3 DNA sequence: TGTGCCATCAGAACTAGCGGGAATGATGAGCAGTACTTC.

The chain carries TRBV28 and TRBJ2-5; possible D gene TRBD1, 6 bases. The germline gives CDR1 MDHEN, CDR2 SYDVKM. With 1 base removed from V and 4 bases from J, the gap between germline ends came to 19 bases. The CDR3 sequence is 17 residues long. The CDR3, as DNA: TGTGCCAGCAGTTTATTGGGACACCTGATGCGGGTAGAGACCCAGTACTTC. Translation: CASSLLGHLMRVETQYF.

This clonotype was observed at least ten times. This chain links TRBV28 with TRBJ1-2; 7 bases map to TRBD1. The V gene end was trimmed by 5 bases and the J gene end by 6 bases; junction bases not matched to a gene: 12. The CDR3 totals 15 residues. CDR1 is MDHEN, CDR2 SYDVKM, per germline. For the CDR3, the DNA is TGTGCCAGCAGTAGGGCAGGGGGTAGCAGTAATGGCTACACCTTC. Translated, it gives CASSRAGGSSNGYTF.

This clonotype was recorded many times. The chain couples TRBV7-8 to TRBJ1-5, with unresolved D. V was pared by 2 bases and J by 6 bases, with 14 bases between. The CDR3 is made up of 15 amino acids. CDR1 is SGHVS, CDR2 FQNEAQ, per germline. CDR3 residues: CASSLYVSRGQPQHF. In DNA form, the CDR3 reads TGTGCCAGCAGCTTATATGTGTCTCGGGGTCAGCCCCAGCATTTT.

This clonotype was counted at least ten times. The CDR3 DNA reads TGTGCCACCAGCAGAGTCGACCGGGGAGAGACCCAGTACTTC. Translation gives CATSRVDRGETQYF. The V and J genes are TRBV15 and TRBJ2-5; a possible D gene is TRBD2 (5 bases). The V end lost 1 base, the J end lost 4 bases, and 10 bases lay between the germline ends. The CDR3 contains 14 residues. Looked up from germline, CDR1 is LNHNV and CDR2 is YYDKDF (reference sequence).

This clonotype was observed at least ten times. The chain joins TRBV20-1 to TRBJ2-3; D tentatively fits TRBD1 or TRBD2 (6 bases each). Germline V CDR1 and CDR2: DFQATT, SNEGSKA (reference sequence). Between the trimmed V and J ends, which lost 4 bases and 4 bases, there was a span of 18 bases. CDR3 size: 15 residues. The CDR3: CSAMDPSRGADTQYF. CDR3 nucleotide sequence: TGCAGTGCTATGGACCCCTCGAGGGGGGCAGATACGCAGTATTTT.

This clonotype has only a few counts. The rearrangement joins TRBV7-2 to TRBJ1-3; no clear D. Germline lookup yields CDR1 SGHTA and CDR2 FQGNSA. The CDR3 is 13 residues long. V was pared by 5 bases and J by 4 bases, with 9 bases between. The CDR3 sequence is CASSPMGGNTIYF. CDR3 DNA sequence: TGTGCCAGCAGCCCTATGGGAGGAAACACCATATATTTT.

The rearrangement links TRBV7-2 to TRBJ1-2; D is unclear. The V gene lost 1 base and the J gene lost 2 bases, with 11 bases spanning the gap. The CDR3 spans 15 residues. CDR1 is SGHTA and CDR2 is FQGNSA in the germline V gene. CDR3 amino acids: CASSLGGTVNYGYTF. In DNA form, the CDR3 reads TGTGCCAGCAGCTTAGGAGGCACAGTGAACTATGGCTACACCTTC.

The chain recombines TRBV7-2 with TRBJ2-7; D is unresolved. The CDR3 contains 13 residues. The V gene lost 10 bases and the J gene lost 0 bases, with 13 bases spanning the gap. CDR1 and CDR2 (germline): SGHTA, FQGNSA. The CDR3 DNA follows: TGTGCCACCTTGACGGCCTACTCCTACGAGCAGTACTTC. Protein: CATLTAYSYEQYF.

The chain recombines TRBV4-3 with TRBJ1-3; D remains unclear. CDR1 is LGHNA, CDR2 YSLEER, per germline. The V and J ends lost 0 bases and 0 bases respectively, with 12 bases between them. The CDR3 has 17 amino acids. As DNA, the CDR3 is TGCGCCAGCAGCCAAGATGGGTGGGTTCACTCTGGAAACACCATATATTTT. Protein: CASSQDGWVHSGNTIYF.

The chain employs TRBV3-1 and TRBJ2-1; the D is unclear. Germline CDR1 and CDR2: LGHDT and YNNKEL (reference sequence). Trimming pared 1 base from V and 9 bases from J, leaving 4 bases between. This CDR3 contains 11 residues. CDR3 DNA: TGTGCCAGCAGCCAAGTGCGTGAGCAGTTCTTC. Translated: CASSQVREQFF.

V and J are TRBV5-1 and TRBJ2-1; 7 bases map to TRBD2. The ends lost 4 bases at V and 6 bases at J; junction bases unmatched: 10. The germline V gene encodes CDR1 SGHRS and CDR2 YFSETQ. CDR3 size: 15 residues. In DNA form, the CDR3 reads TGCGCCAGCAGCCGCGGGAGCTCCGATTCCAATGAGCAGTTCTTC. Amino acid sequence: CASSRGSSDSNEQFF.

This chain links TRBV24-1 with TRBJ2-1, with a possible D match to TRBD1 (6 bases). V was trimmed by 1 base and J by 9 bases, leaving 27 bases between them. This CDR3 has 19 amino acids. Germline V gene sequence: CDR1 KGHDR, CDR2 SFDVKD. This CDR3 reads CATSDFPPPRGWADGEQFF. The CDR3 bases are TGTGCCACCAGTGATTTCCCCCCTCCCAGGGGCTGGGCAGATGGTGAGCAGTTCTTC.

This clonotype was observed a few times. J is TRBJ2-2 and V is TRBV6-2 or TRBV6-3; D unresolved. The ends were cut back, 6 bases at V and 0 bases at J, with 14 bases in the middle. CDR3 length equals 16 residues. The V gene's germline CDR1 is MNHEY and CDR2 SVGEGT. Here the CDR3 DNA reads TGTGCCAGCAGCCCCCGCCGACGGACGAACACCGGGGAGCTGTTTTTT. This encodes CASSPRRRTNTGELFF.

This clonotype appeared many times. The chain recombines TRBV6-2 or TRBV6-3 with TRBJ2-6; D is undetermined. The CDR3 sequence is 14 residues long. V was cut by 5 bases and J by 2 bases, with 7 bases left in between. Germline assignment: CDR1 MNHEY and CDR2 SVGEGT. The DNA of the CDR3 is TGTGCCAGCAGTCCGTCCCCTGGGGCCAACGTCCTGACTTTC. Amino acid sequence: CASSPSPGANVLTF.

The chain uses TRBV12-3 or TRBV12-4 and TRBJ1-4, with 8 positions matching TRBD1. The CDR3 is 17 residues long. The V gene end was trimmed by 5 bases and the J gene end by 2 bases; junction bases not matched to a gene: 10. In DNA, the CDR3 is TGTGCCAGCAGTAAGCACAGGGGGTCCATCACTAATGAAAAACTGTTTTTT. This codes for CASSKHRGSITNEKLFF.

This clonotype was seen at least ten times. The chain combines TRBV12-3 or TRBV12-4 with TRBJ2-2, with D perhaps matching TRBD1 (5 bases). The CDR3 loop spans 15 amino acids. Trimming removed 5 bases at V and 1 base at J, with 11 bases between. The CDR3 here is CASSTSGLNTGELFF. The CDR3 DNA follows: TGTGCCAGCAGTACTTCAGGGCTGAACACCGGGGAGCTGTTTTTT.

The chain employs TRBV12-3 or TRBV12-4 and TRBJ2-3; 14 nucleotides match TRBD2. V gave up 5 bases and J gave up 4 bases; unmatched junction bases: 8. CDR3 length: 17 amino acids. This CDR3 is CASSVRGLAGVSDTQYF. CDR3 DNA: TGTGCCAGCAGTGTACGGGGACTAGCGGGAGTGTCAGATACGCAGTATTTT.

This clonotype was detected only a few times. The genes are TRBV6-5 and TRBJ2-1; D is perhaps TRBD1 or TRBD2 (7 bases each). Germline V gene data show CDR1 as MNHEY and CDR2 as SVGAGI. Trimming left V 2 bases short and J 6 bases short, with 17 bases between. The CDR3 has 16 amino acids. This CDR3 is CASSYGVRGGFNEQFF. The CDR3 bases are TGTGCCAGCAGTTACGGAGTCAGGGGGGGTTTCAATGAGCAGTTCTTC.

This clonotype was recorded a few times. V usage is TRBV7-2 and J usage is TRBJ2-3; D may match TRBD1 or TRBD2 (5 bases each). The CDR3 consists of 17 residues. V shed 5 bases and J shed 4 bases, with 22 bases lying between them. In germline, CDR1 is SGHTA, CDR2 FQGNSA. This chain's CDR3 is CASSLARQTRGADTQYF. As DNA, the CDR3 is TGTGCCAGCAGCCTCGCTCGACAGACAAGGGGAGCAGATACGCAGTATTTT.

This clonotype was counted between two and nine times. The chain joins TRBV5-1 to TRBJ1-5; D might be TRBD1 (5 bases). Per the germline V gene, CDR1 is SGHRS and CDR2 is YFSETQ. CDR3 length: 15 residues. Trimming removed 0 bases from V and 1 base from J, with 8 bases in between. CDR3 DNA sequence: TGCGCCAGCAGCTTGGTCGGGGGAAGCAATCAGCCCCAGCATTTT. It specifies CASSLVGGSNQPQHF. The full variable domain, with the rest looked up from reference TRBV5-1 and TRBJ1-5, is KAGVTQTPRYLIKTRGQQVTLSCSPISGHRSVSWYQQTPGQGLQFLFEYFSETQRNKGNFPGRFSGRQFSNSRSEMNVSTLELGDSALYLCASSLVGGSNQPQHFGDGTRLSIL.

CDR3 sequence reads: CASSATWDPAYEQYF. The CDR3 bases are TGTGCCAGCAGTGCGACTTGGGACCCGGCCTACGAGCAGTACTTC. The chain uses TRBV6-5 and TRBJ2-7; tentatively, D is TRBD1 or TRBD2 (5 bases each). The germline gives CDR1 MNHEY, CDR2 SVGAGI. V was trimmed by 5 bases and J by 2 bases, leaving 16 bases between them. The CDR3 runs 15 residues.

J is TRBJ1-1 and V is TRBV7-9; 9 positions agree with TRBD1. V was clipped by 4 bases and J by 4 bases; unmatched bases: 4. Germline loops: CDR1 SEHNR, CDR2 FQNEAQ (reference sequence). The CDR3 has 14 amino acids. CDR3 sequence (DNA): TGTGCCAGCAGCTGGACAGGGGTTAGCACTGAAGCTTTCTTT. Translation gives CASSWTGVSTEAFF. The full variable domain, with the rest looked up from reference TRBV7-9 and TRBJ1-1, is DTGVSQNPRHKITKRGQNVTFRCDPISEHNRLYWYRQTLGQGPEFLTYFQNEAQLEKSRLLSDRFSAERPKGSFSTLEIQRTEQGDSAMYLCASSWTGVSTEAFFGQGTRLTVV.